These 5 T cell receptor beta chains were all obtained from the same sample, sequenced in a study of early T cells in non-severe SARS-CoV-2 infection. One entry per CDR3 protein results from TCRdb running MiXCR on the 5' RACE reads. The sample shows 46,000 or so distinct CDR3 sequences, more than 6.5% of them seen only once. The specimen was whole blood. These receptors were collected from an adult who was a healthcare worker with PCR-confirmed SARS-CoV-2 infection or an uninfected control (not recorded which).

The V call is TRBV7-6, the J call TRBJ2-7; D is ambiguous. CDR3 size: 12 residues. Germline loops: CDR1 SGHVS, CDR2 FNYEAQ. V lost 4 bases and J lost 4, with 8 bases in between. The CDR3 region has the DNA TGTGCCAGCAGCTCGCCCCAGTACGAGCAGTACTTC. Translating it yields CASSSPQYEQYF.

This clonotype rates as medium-sized. V and J are TRBV7-9 and TRBJ1-5; D remains unclear. The length of the CDR3 is 13 residues. The V end lost 8 bases, the J end lost 5 bases, and 13 bases lay between the germline ends. The V gene's germline CDR1 is SEHNR and CDR2 FQNEAQ (reference sequence). The CDR3 region has the DNA TGTGCCAGCGCCTCGACCGACGATCAGCCCCAGCATTTT. It encodes CASASTDDQPQHF.

By its share, this clonotype is medium-sized. The chain joins TRBV4-2 to TRBJ2-5, with 9 bases lining up with TRBD2. Germline values: CDR1 LGHNA, CDR2 YNFKEQ. The junction had 1 base not matched to a gene; V was cut back by 1 base and J by 1 base. This CDR3 contains 15 residues. CDR3 in amino acids: CASSQGLAVQETQYF. The CDR3 nucleotides read TGTGCCAGCAGCCAAGGACTAGCGGTCCAAGAGACCCAGTACTTC.

This clonotype appeared many times. The chain carries TRBV20-1 and TRBJ1-2; TRBD1 aligns across 9 bases. This CDR3 comprises 15 residues. J gave up 4 bases and V 3 bases, and 9 bases lay outside the gene matches. Germline CDR1 DFQATT, CDR2 SNEGSKA (reference sequence). This CDR3 reads CSARAPGQGFYGYTF. DNA of the CDR3: TGCAGTGCTAGGGCCCCGGGACAGGGTTTCTATGGCTACACCTTC.

This clonotype was counted many times. The chain combines TRBV4-3 with TRBJ1-2; D gene ambiguous. From germline, CDR1 is LGHNA and CDR2 YSLEER. V lost 2 bases to trimming and J lost 4 bases, with 11 bases between them. The CDR3 covers 14 residues. The chain's CDR3 is CASSQQAAGYGYTF. The CDR3 nucleotides are TGCGCCAGCAGCCAACAAGCGGCAGGCTATGGCTACACCTTC.